This TCR beta chain was identified in a study of blood T cells in healthy people across ages. This clonotype was seen a handful of times. The CDR3 has 15 residues. Germline CDR1 and CDR2: MNHEY and SMNVEV (reference sequence). Trimming cost V 3 bases and J 7 bases; bases outside gene matches: 8. A sample-barcoded 5' primer and a J-beta primer mix were used in a second PCR of about 6 to 12 cycles. TCRdb re-called the 5' RACE reads through MiXCR, storing one row per CDR3 protein. The data contain about 1.6 million distinct CDR3 sequences, around 36% of them singletons. This rearrangement joins TRBV27 to TRBJ2-1, with 8 bases lining up with TRBD1. The specimen was blood. The receptor comes from a woman aged 25 to 39 in good health. CDR3: CASSLEGQALNEQFF. In DNA, the CDR3 is TGTGCCAGCAGTTTGGAGGGACAGGCGTTAAATGAGCAGTTCTTC.